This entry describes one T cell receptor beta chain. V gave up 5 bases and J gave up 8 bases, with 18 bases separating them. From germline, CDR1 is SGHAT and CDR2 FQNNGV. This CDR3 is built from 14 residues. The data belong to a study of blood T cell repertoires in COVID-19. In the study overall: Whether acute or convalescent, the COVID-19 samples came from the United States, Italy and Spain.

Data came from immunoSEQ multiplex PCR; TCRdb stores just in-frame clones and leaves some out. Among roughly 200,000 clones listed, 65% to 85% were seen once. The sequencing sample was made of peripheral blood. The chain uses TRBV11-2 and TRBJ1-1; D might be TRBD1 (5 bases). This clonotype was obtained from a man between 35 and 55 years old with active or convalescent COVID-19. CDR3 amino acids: CASSLGTEGWEAFF. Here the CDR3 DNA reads TGTGCCAGCAGCCTCGGGACGGAGGGTTGGGAAGCTTTCTTT.